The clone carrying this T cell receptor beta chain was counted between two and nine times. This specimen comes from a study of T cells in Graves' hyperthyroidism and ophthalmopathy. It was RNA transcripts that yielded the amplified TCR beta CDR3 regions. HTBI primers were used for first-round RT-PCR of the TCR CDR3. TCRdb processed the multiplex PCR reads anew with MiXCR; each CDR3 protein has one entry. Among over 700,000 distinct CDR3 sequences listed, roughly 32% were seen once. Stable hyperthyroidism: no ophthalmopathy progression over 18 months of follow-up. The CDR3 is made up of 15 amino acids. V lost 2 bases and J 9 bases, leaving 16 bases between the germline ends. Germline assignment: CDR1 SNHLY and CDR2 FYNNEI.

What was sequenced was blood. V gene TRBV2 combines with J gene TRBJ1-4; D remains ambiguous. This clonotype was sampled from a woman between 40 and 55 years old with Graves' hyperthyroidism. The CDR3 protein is CASSETRAETKKLFF. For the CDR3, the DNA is TGTGCCAGCAGTGAAACCAGAGCAGAGACTAAAAAACTGTTTTTT. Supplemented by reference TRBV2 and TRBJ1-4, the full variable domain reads EPEVTQTPSHQVTQMGQEVILRCVPISNHLYFYWYRQILGQKVEFLVSFYNNEISEKSEIFDDQFSVERPDGSNFTLKIRSTKLEDSAMYFCASSETRAETKKLFFGSGTQLSVL.